This T cell receptor beta chain came from a study of identical twins. TCRdb reprocessed the 5' RACE reads with MiXCR, giving one entry per CDR3 protein. The table includes hundreds of thousands of distinct CDR3 sequences, roughly 12% detected once. Notes on the study in general: Reduced insertions were recorded for abundant cord blood beta clonotypes, with no such pattern in memory repertoires.

After removal of 0 bases from V and 4 bases from J, the junction contained 5 bases not matched to a gene. The germline gives CDR1 MNHEY, CDR2 SMNVEV (reference sequence). CDR3 length: 15 residues. On this clonotype itself: Its target is unknown.

In addition, the sample was reused for a study of yellow fever vaccine responses in identical twins.

The sample was CD8+ T cells sorted from blood. This chain uses TRBV27 with TRBJ1-2; TRBD1 matches at 7 bases. The sequence came from a woman aged 18-30 years in good health. The CDR3 DNA sequence: TGTGCCAGCAGTTTATCGCCGGGACAGCCCTATGGCTACACCTTC. Its translation is CASSLSPGQPYGYTF.